Below, 16 T cell receptor beta chains from the same sample are listed, as sequenced in a study of early T cells in non-severe SARS-CoV-2 infection. TCRdb passed the 5' RACE reads through MiXCR, listing each CDR3 protein once. The repertoire holds over 25,000 distinct CDR3 sequences, with 5.4% as singletons. Sequencing used whole blood. The receptors were sampled from an adult who was a healthcare worker with PCR-confirmed SARS-CoV-2 infection or an uninfected control (not recorded which).

This chain uses TRBV28 with TRBJ2-5; possible D gene TRBD1, 6 bases. The germline gives CDR1 MDHEN, CDR2 SYDVKM. Between the trimmed V and J ends, which lost 8 bases and 4 bases, there was a span of 11 bases. The CDR3 has 12 amino acids. The CDR3 DNA is TGTGCCAGCTCCAGGGGAACAGAGACCCAGTACTTC. Encoded protein: CASSRGTETQYF.

This clonotype was counted between two and nine times. The chain has TRBV7-2 and TRBJ2-2; TRBD2 matches at 7 bases. J was trimmed by 5 bases and V by 5 bases; bases with no gene match: 8. Germline V CDR1 and CDR2: SGHTA, FQGNSA. The CDR3 is 15 residues long. DNA of the CDR3: TGTGCCAGCAGCCCTGGGCGGGAGAGAACCGGGGAGCTGTTTTTT. Translated, it gives CASSPGRERTGELFF.

In its sample, this clonotype was seen many times. V and J are TRBV30 and TRBJ2-7, with TRBD1 matching 10 bases. The V gene's germline CDR1 is GTSNPN and CDR2 SVGIG (reference sequence). The CDR3 has 13 amino acids. Trimming cost V 0 bases and J 7 bases; bases outside gene matches: 3. DNA of the CDR3: TGTGCCTGGAGTGTCGGGACAGGGGATGAGCAGTACTTC. Its translation is CAWSVGTGDEQYF.

This clonotype was observed at least ten times. V gene TRBV11-2 combines with J gene TRBJ2-2; 10 bases are shared with TRBD1. J was trimmed by 3 bases and V by 5 bases; bases with no gene match: 12. The CDR3 length is 18 residues. Germline-derived CDR1 and CDR2 are SGHAT and FQNNGV. The CDR3 loop reads CASSLLEFGQGDTGELFF. The CDR3 region has the DNA TGTGCCAGCAGCCTACTTGAGTTTGGACAGGGGGACACCGGGGAGCTGTTTTTT.

This clonotype has only a few counts. J is TRBJ2-3 and V is TRBV20-1, with D possibly TRBD2 on 6 matching bases. Per the germline V gene, CDR1 is DFQATT and CDR2 is SNEGSKA (reference sequence). The CDR3 covers 12 residues. The V end was cut by 3 bases, the J end by 6 bases, with 10 bases between. The CDR3 DNA reads as TGCAGTGCTAGGGGGGGTGCGGATACGCAGTATTTT. Amino acids: CSARGGADTQYF.

This clonotype appeared a few times. This chain connects TRBV12-3 or TRBV12-4 to TRBJ2-4; 7 nucleotides line up with TRBD2. The CDR3 covers 18 residues. With 1 base clipped from V and 0 bases from J, the junction kept 9 bases outside the gene matches. The DNA of the CDR3 is TGTGCCAGCAGTTTAGACCCACCTTGGGAGGGAGCCAAAAACATTCAGTACTTC. It codes for CASSLDPPWEGAKNIQYF.

The J gene is TRBJ2-1, the V gene TRBV11-2; D is unclear. Germline-derived CDR1 and CDR2 are SGHAT and FQNNGV. Trimming removed 4 bases at V and 8 bases at J, with 9 bases between. The CDR3 is 12 residues long. CDR3 bases: TGTGCCAGCAGCTCCTTAATCTATGAGCAGTTCTTC. Translation: CASSSLIYEQFF.

This clonotype is deemed medium-sized. The chain recombines TRBV19 with TRBJ1-5; 11 bases line up with TRBD1. J gave up 5 bases and V 9 bases, and 6 bases lay outside the gene matches. This CDR3 is 14 amino acids long. CDR1 and CDR2 from the germline V gene are LNHDA and SQIVND (reference sequence). CDR3 in DNA: TGTGCCAGCCAGCGGACAGGGGGCTATCAGCCCCAGCATTTT. As protein: CASQRTGGYQPQHF. Together with reference TRBV19 and TRBJ1-5, the CDR3 gives the full variable domain: DGGITQSPKYLFRKEGQNVTLSCEQNLNHDAMYWYRQDPGQGLRLIYYSQIVNDFQKGDIAEGYSVSREKKESFPLTVTSAQKNPTAFYLCASQRTGGYQPQHFGDGTRLSIL.

V and J are TRBV28 and TRBJ2-1; possibly TRBD1 or TRBD2 for D (5 bases each). V lost 6 bases and J lost 12, with 12 bases in between. Per the germline V gene, CDR1 is MDHEN and CDR2 is SYDVKM. This CDR3 has 11 residues. CDR3 DNA sequence: TGTGCCAGCAGCCCGGGACCTGGGCAGTTCTTC. Translating gives CASSPGPGQFF.

This clonotype has a count of ten or more. The V and J genes are TRBV6-2 or TRBV6-3 and TRBJ1-4; the D is unclear. Trimming took 6 bases from V and 0 from J, leaving 8 bases between them. Germline V gene data show CDR1 as MNHEY and CDR2 as SVGEGT. This CDR3 has 14 amino acids. In DNA, the CDR3 is TGTGCCAGCAGAAAGGAAGCAACTAATGAAAAACTGTTTTTT. Residues: CASRKEATNEKLFF.

The gene calls are TRBV5-6 and TRBJ2-1; D call uncertain. Germline V lookup: CDR1 SGHDT, CDR2 YYEEEE. The CDR3 loop spans 12 amino acids. Trimming removed 0 bases at V and 2 bases at J, with 0 bases between. The CDR3 sequence is CASSLAYNEQFF. DNA of the CDR3: TGTGCCAGCAGCTTGGCCTACAATGAGCAGTTCTTC.

This clonotype has just a few counts. The chain joins TRBV28 to TRBJ2-4; D may correspond to TRBD1 or TRBD2 (5 bases each). Per germline, CDR1 MDHEN and CDR2 SYDVKM. The CDR3 has 15 amino acids. Trimming removed 5 bases at V and 5 bases at J, with 16 bases between. CDR3 sequence (DNA): TGTGCCAGCAGTCAAATGGGGACGGCCGAAAACATTCAGTACTTC. Translation gives CASSQMGTAENIQYF.

This clonotype appeared many times. The chain joins TRBV19 to TRBJ1-1; no definite D call. CDR3 length equals 13 residues. With 3 bases removed from V and 4 bases from J, the gap between germline ends came to 9 bases. Germline V gives CDR1 LNHDA, CDR2 SQIVND (reference sequence). CDR3 sequence (DNA): TGTGCCAGTAGTATTGGAGGGTTCACTGAAGCTTTCTTT. It specifies CASSIGGFTEAFF.

This clonotype was seen a few times. The chain couples TRBV20-1 to TRBJ2-1, with D unresolved. This CDR3 comprises 11 residues. V lost 3 bases and J 5 bases, leaving 5 bases between the germline ends. The germline gives CDR1 DFQATT, CDR2 SNEGSKA (reference sequence). CDR3 DNA: TGCAGTGCTAGTAGGCACAATGAGCAGTTCTTC. The encoded protein is CSASRHNEQFF.

Ten or more counts support this clonotype. V and J are TRBV2 and TRBJ2-2; D gene unclear. Germline loops: CDR1 SNHLY, CDR2 FYNNEI. The CDR3 loop spans 14 amino acids. The germline V and J ends were trimmed by 5 bases and 1 base, with 8 bases remaining between them. In DNA form, the CDR3 reads TGTGCCAGCAGTAACCCGAGGAACACCGGGGAGCTGTTTTTT. Translated, it gives CASSNPRNTGELFF.

Many counts were recorded for this clonotype. The V gene is TRBV28, the J gene TRBJ1-2, with D possibly being TRBD1 (5 bases). Germline loops: CDR1 MDHEN, CDR2 SYDVKM. V was pared by 5 bases and J by 6 bases, with 19 bases between. The CDR3 loop spans 15 amino acids. CDR3 bases: TGTGCCAGCAGTAAGGCAGGGAGTAATTCAGATGGCTACACCTTC. Its protein product is CASSKAGSNSDGYTF.